The rows below give T cell receptor beta chains drawn from one sample of a study of memory CD4+ T cells and cytomegalovirus serostatus. Sequencing used immunoSEQ multiplex PCR; TCRdb keeps in-frame clones, though not all of them. Of approximately 65,000 clones listed, 75% to 80% are singletons. The sample was memory CD4+ T cells from blood. Receptor source: an adult in good health and CMV-seronegative. CDR3s include the opening cysteine and the closing phenylalanine or tryptophan. The order of the fields is clone size, V gene, J gene, CDR3 protein. The size entry is marked missing in some rows and otherwise reads once, few, many or a size class.

NA	TRBV14	TRBJ2-1	CASSRIAGLYNEQFF
NA	TRBV11-1	TRBJ2-3	CASSRMATSTDTQYF
NA	TRBV6-6	TRBJ1-3	CASRGQKTLGNTIYF
NA	TRBV29-1	TRBJ2-2	CSVDTGFTTGELFF
once	TRBV28	TRBJ1-2	CASRQPPRTRANYGYTF
NA	TRBV9	TRBJ2-5	CASSVGGRQGAETQYF
NA	TRBV9	TRBJ2-3	CASSVAPGAGDTQYF
NA	TRBV5-1	TRBJ2-3	CASSYSGRAVGDTQYF
NA	TRBV5-6	TRBJ1-1	CASSLSPNTEAFF
NA	TRBV18	TRBJ1-1	CASSPSLAGGAGAMNTEAFF
NA	TRBV5-4	TRBJ2-5	CASSWGHGTQETQYF